Listed below are T cell receptor beta chains from one sample, sequenced in a study of T cell responses to AZD1222 COVID-19 vaccine. Clones were sequenced by immunoSEQ multiplex PCR, and TCRdb holds only the in-frame ones, with some missing. In the table there are about 180,000 clones, about 89% of which are singletons. The sample consisted of peripheral blood, taken on day 0 of AZD1222 vaccination. The receptors were gathered from an adult in good health. The CDR3 runs from the conserved cysteine through the conserved F or W. A D gene is named only where the DNA matches it firmly. Clone size is given for some rows only: seen once, a few or many times, or a class if the clone is expanded.

size: .; J: TRBJ2-1; V: TRBV2; D: .; CDR3: CASNPTRSYNEQFF; DNA: TGTGCCAGCAACCCGACTCGCTCCTACAATGAGCAGTTCTTC
size: .; J: TRBJ2-1; V: TRBV15; D: TRBD2; CDR3: CATSRQGLAGAPYNEQFF; DNA: TGTGCCACCAGCAGGCAAGGACTAGCGGGAGCCCCCTACAATGAGCAGTTCTTC
size: .; J: TRBJ1-5; V: TRBV30; D: .; CDR3: CAWSTQGNQPQHF; DNA: TGTGCCTGGAGCACCCAGGGGAATCAGCCCCAGCATTTT
size: .; J: TRBJ1-2; V: TRBV28; D: TRBD1; CDR3: CASSLGTGRIYGYTF; DNA: TGTGCCAGCAGTTTGGGGACAGGGAGAATCTATGGCTACACCTTC
size: once; J: TRBJ2-7; V: TRBV7-2; D: .; CDR3: CASSLPPGTGIYEQYF; DNA: TGTGCCAGCAGTCTTCCCCCCGGGACTGGAATCTACGAGCAGTACTTC
size: .; J: TRBJ1-1; V: TRBV5-1; D: .; CDR3: CASRTLMNTEAFF; DNA: TGCGCCAGCCGGACGCTCATGAACACTGAAGCTTTCTTT
size: .; J: TRBJ2-7; V: TRBV30; D: .; CDR3: CAWSVQGWEQYF; DNA: TGTGCCTGGAGTGTACAGGGTTGGGAGCAGTACTTC
size: once; J: TRBJ1-2; V: TRBV24-1; D: TRBD1; CDR3: CATSDLYASGGPNYGYTF; DNA: TGTGCCACCAGTGATCTCTACGCCTCAGGGGGCCCAAACTATGGCTACACCTTC
size: .; J: TRBJ2-5; V: TRBV11-3; D: TRBD1; CDR3: CASSRDRAQETQYF; DNA: TGTGCCAGCAGCCGTGACAGGGCGCAAGAGACCCAGTACTTC
size: .; J: TRBJ2-1; V: TRBV2; D: TRBD2; CDR3: CASSYGTRSNNEQFF; DNA: TGTGCCAGCAGTTACGGGACTAGGTCTAACAATGAGCAGTTCTTC
size: .; J: TRBJ1-6; V: TRBV6-5; D: TRBD1; CDR3: CASSPYDRGGSPLHF; DNA: TGTGCCAGCAGCCCCTACGACAGGGGTGGCTCACCCCTCCACTTT
size: .; J: TRBJ2-2; V: TRBV18; D: .; CDR3: CASSPQTPPGELFF; DNA: TGTGCCAGCTCACCACAGACCCCCCCCGGGGAGCTGTTTTTT
size: .; J: TRBJ1-1; V: TRBV5-1; D: TRBD1; CDR3: CASRTRGTGATEAFF; DNA: TGCGCCAGCAGGACTCGCGGGACAGGAGCCACTGAAGCTTTCTTT
size: .; J: TRBJ2-5; V: TRBV19; D: .; CDR3: CASSIRETQYF; DNA: TGTGCCAGTAGTATAAGAGAGACCCAGTACTTC
size: .; J: TRBJ2-1; V: TRBV13; D: TRBD1; CDR3: CASSLGPTGSNEQFF; DNA: TGTGCCAGCAGCTTAGGCCCGACAGGGAGCAATGAGCAGTTCTTC
size: .; J: TRBJ2-2; V: TRBV4-2; D: .; CDR3: CASSLSGNTGELFF; DNA: TGTGCCAGCAGCCTTAGCGGCAACACCGGGGAGCTGTTTTTT
size: .; J: TRBJ2-4; V: TRBV3-1/TRBV3-2; D: .; CDR3: CASSLSGEVSAQYF; DNA: TGTGCCAGCAGCCTTTCTGGGGAGGTTTCCGCTCAGTACTTC
size: few; J: TRBJ1-3; V: TRBV5-1; D: .; CDR3: CASSLDGAGGNTIYF; DNA: TGCGCCAGCAGCTTGGACGGGGCGGGTGGAAACACCATATATTTT
size: .; J: TRBJ2-7; V: TRBV24-1; D: .; CDR3: CATGNSYEQYF; DNA: TGTGCCACCGGCAACTCCTACGAGCAGTACTTC
size: .; J: TRBJ1-1; V: TRBV19; D: TRBD1; CDR3: CASQGQANMNTEAFF; DNA: TGTGCCAGTCAAGGACAGGCGAACATGAACACTGAAGCTTTCTTT
size: .; J: TRBJ2-7; V: TRBV5-1; D: TRBD1; CDR3: CASRVRALTGQGSSYEQYF; DNA: TGCGCCAGCAGGGTAAGAGCCCTCACGGGACAGGGATCGTCCTACGAGCAGTACTTC
size: .; J: TRBJ2-7; V: TRBV25-1; D: .; CDR3: CASSASYEQYF; DNA: TGTGCCAGCAGTGCCAGCTACGAGCAGTACTTC
size: .; J: TRBJ2-1; V: TRBV6-5; D: TRBD1; CDR3: CASLGTGNNEQFF; DNA: TGTGCCAGCCTCGGGACAGGCAACAATGAGCAGTTCTTC
size: .; J: TRBJ1-6; V: TRBV28; D: .; CDR3: CASTPLGFGNSPLHF; DNA: TGTGCCAGCACCCCTTTGGGGTTCGGGAATTCACCCCTCCACTTT
size: .; J: TRBJ2-2; V: TRBV24-1; D: TRBD1; CDR3: CATSARQGVGTGELFF; DNA: TGTGCCACCAGTGCTCGACAGGGGGTCGGCACCGGGGAGCTGTTTTTT
size: .; J: TRBJ1-5; V: TRBV19; D: TRBD1; CDR3: CASSIGGQGNQPQHF; DNA: TGTGCCAGTAGTATCGGGGGACAGGGCAATCAGCCCCAGCATTTT
size: .; J: TRBJ1-6; V: TRBV3-1/TRBV3-2; D: .; CDR3: CASRVTGGWNSPLHF; DNA: TGTGCCAGCAGGGTGACTGGCGGGTGGAATTCACCCCTCCACTTT
size: .; J: TRBJ2-2; V: TRBV7-8; D: .; CDR3: CASSLVTGATGELFF; DNA: TGTGCCAGCAGCTTAGTTACGGGAGCCACCGGGGAGCTGTTTTTT
size: once; J: TRBJ1-5; V: TRBV25-1; D: .; CDR3: CASSSWGDQPQHF; DNA: TGTGCCAGCTCCTCATGGGGAGACCAGCCCCAGCATTTT
size: .; J: TRBJ1-1; V: TRBV6-4; D: .; CDR3: CASSAEGWGTEAFF; DNA: TGTGCCAGCAGTGCGGAGGGATGGGGTACTGAAGCTTTCTTT
size: once; J: TRBJ1-3; V: TRBV27; D: TRBD1; CDR3: CASTATGQGAFSGNTIYF; DNA: TGTGCCAGCACCGCAACTGGACAGGGGGCTTTCTCTGGAAACACCATATATTTT
size: .; J: TRBJ1-4; V: TRBV5-1; D: TRBD1; CDR3: CASSPRQGSLNEKLFF; DNA: TGCGCCAGCAGCCCCAGACAGGGCTCACTTAATGAAAAACTGTTTTTT
size: .; J: TRBJ2-1; V: TRBV7-2; D: TRBD2; CDR3: CASSSLPSAGRVNNEQFF; DNA: TGTGCCAGCAGCTCTCTCCCTAGCGCCGGGAGGGTGAACAATGAGCAGTTCTTC
size: .; J: TRBJ1-2; V: TRBV12-5; D: .; CDR3: CASGLVLGTIKYGYTF; DNA: TGTGCTAGTGGTTTGGTACTAGGGACAATCAAGTATGGCTACACCTTC
size: once; J: TRBJ1-4; V: TRBV5-1; D: TRBD1; CDR3: CASSLPTGPNEKLFF; DNA: TGCGCCAGCAGCTTGCCGACAGGGCCGAATGAAAAACTGTTTTTT
size: once; J: TRBJ1-5; V: TRBV30; D: TRBD1; CDR3: CAWVGQGSNQPQHF; DNA: TGTGCCTGGGTCGGACAGGGGTCAAATCAGCCCCAGCATTTT
size: .; J: TRBJ2-5; V: TRBV5-8; D: .; CDR3: CASSLGDQGGQETQYF; DNA: TGTGCCAGCAGCTTGGGGGACCAGGGTGGTCAAGAGACCCAGTACTTC
size: few; J: TRBJ1-2; V: TRBV28; D: .; CDR3: CATGRDYGYTF; DNA: TGTGCGACCGGGCGCGACTATGGCTACACCTTC
size: .; J: TRBJ1-5; V: TRBV19; D: TRBD1; CDR3: CASGTGRQPQHF; DNA: TGTGCCAGTGGGACAGGGCGACAGCCCCAGCATTTT
size: .; J: TRBJ1-6; V: TRBV2; D: .; CDR3: CASSEGSPLHF; DNA: TGTGCCAGCAGTGAGGGATCACCCCTCCACTTT
size: .; J: TRBJ2-1; V: TRBV9; D: .; CDR3: CASSVGAGSSYNEQFF; DNA: TGTGCCAGCAGCGTAGGTGCGGGGAGCTCCTACAATGAGCAGTTCTTC
size: .; J: TRBJ1-5; V: TRBV3-1/TRBV3-2; D: .; CDR3: CASSQGGNQPQHF; DNA: TGTGCCAGCAGCCAAGGGGGGAATCAGCCCCAGCATTTT
size: few; J: TRBJ1-6; V: TRBV12-5; D: TRBD1; CDR3: CASGLYPRTGKGPNNSPLHF; DNA: TGTGCTAGTGGTTTGTACCCACGGACAGGTAAAGGACCCAATAATTCACCCCTCCACTTT
size: .; J: TRBJ2-2; V: TRBV10-1; D: .; CDR3: CASSELPLTGELFF; DNA: TGCGCCAGCAGTGAGCTGCCCCTCACCGGGGAGCTGTTTTTT
size: .; J: TRBJ1-2; V: TRBV24-1; D: TRBD1; CDR3: CATSTQGAYGYTF; DNA: TGTGCCACCAGCACCCAGGGGGCCTATGGCTACACCTTC
size: few; J: TRBJ2-3; V: TRBV6-1; D: .; CDR3: CASSEAHAARGADTQYF; DNA: TGTGCCAGCAGTGAAGCGCACGCAGCTCGGGGCGCAGATACGCAGTATTTT
size: .; J: TRBJ2-7; V: TRBV6-5; D: TRBD2; CDR3: CASSYSQRGPYEQYF; DNA: TGTGCCAGCAGTTACTCGCAGCGGGGCCCCTACGAGCAGTACTTC